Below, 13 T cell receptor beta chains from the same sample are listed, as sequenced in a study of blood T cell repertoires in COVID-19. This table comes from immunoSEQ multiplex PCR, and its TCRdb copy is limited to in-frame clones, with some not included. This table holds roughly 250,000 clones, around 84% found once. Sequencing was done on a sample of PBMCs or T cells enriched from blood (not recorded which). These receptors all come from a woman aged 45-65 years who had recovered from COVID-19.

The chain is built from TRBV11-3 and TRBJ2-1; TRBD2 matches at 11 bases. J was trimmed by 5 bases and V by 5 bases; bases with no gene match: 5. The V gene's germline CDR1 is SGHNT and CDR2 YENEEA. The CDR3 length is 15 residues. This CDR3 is CASSPQGLADNEQFF. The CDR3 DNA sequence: TGTGCCAGCAGCCCACAGGGACTAGCGGACAATGAGCAGTTCTTC.

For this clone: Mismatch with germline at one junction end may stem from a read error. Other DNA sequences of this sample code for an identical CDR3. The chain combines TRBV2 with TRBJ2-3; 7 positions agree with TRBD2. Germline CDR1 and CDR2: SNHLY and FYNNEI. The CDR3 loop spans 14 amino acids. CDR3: CASSELTSTDTQYF. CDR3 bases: TGTGCCAGCAGTGAGCTGACTAGCACGGATACGCAGTATTTT.

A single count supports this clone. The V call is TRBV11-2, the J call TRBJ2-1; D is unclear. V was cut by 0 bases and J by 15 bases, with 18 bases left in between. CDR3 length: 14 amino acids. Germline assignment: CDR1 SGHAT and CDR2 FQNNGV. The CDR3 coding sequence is TGTGCCAGCAGCTTAGATCCCCGTAGGCCCCGGAGGTTCTTC. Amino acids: CASSLDPRRPRRFF.

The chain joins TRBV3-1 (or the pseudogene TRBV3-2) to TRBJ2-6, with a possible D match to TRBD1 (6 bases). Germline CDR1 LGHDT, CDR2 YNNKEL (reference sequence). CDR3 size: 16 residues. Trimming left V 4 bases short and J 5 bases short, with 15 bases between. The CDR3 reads CASSPGTPRRANVLTF. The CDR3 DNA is TGTGCCAGCAGCCCGGGGACACCCCGCAGGGCCAACGTCCTGACTTTC.

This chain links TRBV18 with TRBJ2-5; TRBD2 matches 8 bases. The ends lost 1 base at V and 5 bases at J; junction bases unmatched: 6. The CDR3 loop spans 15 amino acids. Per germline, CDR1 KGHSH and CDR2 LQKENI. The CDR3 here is CASSPRAGVRETQYF. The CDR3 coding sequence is TGTGCCAGCTCACCACGAGCGGGAGTGAGGGAGACCCAGTACTTC. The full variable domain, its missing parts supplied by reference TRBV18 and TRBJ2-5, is NAGVMQNPRHLVRRRGQEARLRCSPMKGHSHVYWYRQLPEEGLKFMVYLQKENIIDESGMPKERFSAEFPKEGPSILRIQQVVRGDSAAYFCASSPRAGVRETQYFGPGTRLLVL.

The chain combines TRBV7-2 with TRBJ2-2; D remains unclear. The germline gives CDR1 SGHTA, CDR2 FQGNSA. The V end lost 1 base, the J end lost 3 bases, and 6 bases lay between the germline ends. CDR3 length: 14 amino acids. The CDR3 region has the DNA TGTGCCAGCAGCTTAGAACGGGACACCGGGGAGCTGTTTTTT. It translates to CASSLERDTGELFF. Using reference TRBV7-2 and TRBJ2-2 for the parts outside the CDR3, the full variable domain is GAGVSQSPSNKVTEKGKDVELRCDPISGHTALYWYRQSLGQGLEFLIYFQGNSAPDKSGLPSDRFSAERTGGSVSTLTIQRTQQEDSAVYLCASSLERDTGELFFGEGSRLTVL.

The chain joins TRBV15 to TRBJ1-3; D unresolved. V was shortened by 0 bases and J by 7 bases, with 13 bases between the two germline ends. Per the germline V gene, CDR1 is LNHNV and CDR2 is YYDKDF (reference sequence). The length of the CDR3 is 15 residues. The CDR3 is CATSRDRPTFNTIYF. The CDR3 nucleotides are TGTGCCACCAGCAGAGACCGTCCGACTTTCAACACCATATATTTT.

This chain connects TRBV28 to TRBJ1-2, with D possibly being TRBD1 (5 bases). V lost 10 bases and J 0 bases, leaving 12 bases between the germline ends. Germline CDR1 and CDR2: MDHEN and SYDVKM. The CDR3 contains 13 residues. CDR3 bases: TGTGCCACTCGGGGGGTTCCTAACTATGGCTACACCTTC. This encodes CATRGVPNYGYTF.

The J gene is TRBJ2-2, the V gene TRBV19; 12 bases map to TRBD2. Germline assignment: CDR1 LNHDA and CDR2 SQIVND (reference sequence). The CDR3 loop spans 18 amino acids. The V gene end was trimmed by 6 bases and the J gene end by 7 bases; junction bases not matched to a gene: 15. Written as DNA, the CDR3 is TGTGCCAGTAGGGGTTGCAGGCTAGCGGGAGGGCGGGACGGGGAGCTGTTTTTT. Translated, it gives CASRGCRLAGGRDGELFF.

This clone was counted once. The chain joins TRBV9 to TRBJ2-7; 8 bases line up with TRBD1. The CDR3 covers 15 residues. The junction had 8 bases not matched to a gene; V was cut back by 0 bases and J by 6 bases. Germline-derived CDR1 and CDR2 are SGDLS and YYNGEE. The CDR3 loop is CASSVDGRGRFEQYF. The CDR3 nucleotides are TGTGCCAGCAGCGTAGATGGCAGGGGGCGGTTCGAGCAGTACTTC. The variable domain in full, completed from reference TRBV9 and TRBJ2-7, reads DSGVTQTPKHLITATGQRVTLRCSPRSGDLSVYWYQQSLDQGLQFLIQYYNGEERAKGNILERFSAQQFPDLHSELNLSSLELGDSALYFCASSVDGRGRFEQYFGPGTRLTVT.

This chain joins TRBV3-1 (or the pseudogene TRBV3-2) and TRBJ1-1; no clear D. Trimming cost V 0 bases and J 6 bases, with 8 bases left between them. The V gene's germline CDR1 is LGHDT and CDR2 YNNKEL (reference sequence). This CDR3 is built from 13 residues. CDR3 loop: CASSQEGGAEAFF. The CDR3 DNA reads TGTGCCAGCAGCCAAGAGGGCGGGGCTGAAGCTTTCTTT.

This chain's CDR3 is CATSRVSGSTDTQYF. In DNA form, the CDR3 reads TGTGCCACCAGCAGAGTTAGCGGGAGCACAGATACGCAGTATTTT. V gene TRBV15 combines with J gene TRBJ2-3, with TRBD2 matching over 7 bases. The CDR3 runs to 15 residues. The junction had 1 base not matched to a gene; V was cut back by 1 base and J by 0 bases. The germline gives CDR1 LNHNV, CDR2 YYDKDF (reference sequence).

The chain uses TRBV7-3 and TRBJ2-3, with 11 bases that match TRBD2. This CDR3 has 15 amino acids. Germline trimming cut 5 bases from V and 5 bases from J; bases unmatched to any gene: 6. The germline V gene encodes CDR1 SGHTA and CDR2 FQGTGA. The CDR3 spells CASSLSGRGIDTQYF. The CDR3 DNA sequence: TGTGCCAGCAGCCTTAGCGGGAGGGGGATAGATACGCAGTATTTT.